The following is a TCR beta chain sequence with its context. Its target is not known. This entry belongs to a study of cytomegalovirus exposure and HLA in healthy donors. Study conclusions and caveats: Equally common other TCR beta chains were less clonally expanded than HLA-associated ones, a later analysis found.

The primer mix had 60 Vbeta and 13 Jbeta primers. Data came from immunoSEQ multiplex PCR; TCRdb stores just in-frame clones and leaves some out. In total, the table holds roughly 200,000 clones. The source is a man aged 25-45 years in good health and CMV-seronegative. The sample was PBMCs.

The CDR3 reads CASSAESYNEQFF. In DNA, the CDR3 is TGTGCCAGCAGCGCAGAATCGTACAATGAGCAGTTCTTC. V and J are TRBV2 and TRBJ2-1; D ambiguous. V lost 6 bases to trimming and J lost 4 bases, with 10 bases between them. CDR1 and CDR2 from the germline V gene are SNHLY and FYNNEI. This CDR3 is built from 13 residues.